The 27 T cell receptor beta chains below all came from one sample that was sequenced in a study of CD8 T cells in ankylosing spondylitis. Findings and caveats of the study: Ankylosing spondylitis blood seemed to carry a telltale TCR beta motif made of about 8 highly homologous variants.

The antigens for these receptors are not known. TCRdb analysed the 5' RACE reads with MiXCR anew, one entry per CDR3 protein. This sample carries about 330,000 distinct CDR3 sequences, 7.5% to 9% of them seen once, and the ten largest clones take roughly 15%. The sequenced material came from blood, either unsorted or a sorted T cell fraction (not recorded which). The receptors shown here come from a male donor with ankylosing spondylitis.

This clonotype was counted between two and nine times. J is TRBJ2-1 and V is TRBV5-1; 10 nucleotides align to TRBD2. CDR3 size: 16 residues. The germline CDR1 and CDR2 sequences are SGHRS and YFSETQ. Trimming took 2 bases from V and 7 from J; bases not matched to a gene: 9. CDR3 protein: CASSFFSGRSDNEQFF. The CDR3 nucleotides are TGCGCCAGCAGCTTTTTTAGCGGGAGGTCAGATAATGAGCAGTTCTTC.

This clonotype showed up just a few times. The rearrangement uses TRBV28 and TRBJ2-1; D is possibly TRBD1 (5 bases). CDR3 size: 11 residues. Germline CDR1 reads MDHEN; CDR2 reads SYDVKM. Deletions cut 11 bases from V and 11 bases from J, with 16 bases between. CDR3 amino acids: CAYQNLDKQFF. CDR3 in DNA: TGTGCCTACCAGAATTTGGACAAGCAGTTCTTC.

This clonotype has just a few counts. The V and J genes are TRBV29-1 and TRBJ2-3; 11 bases agree with TRBD2. Germline CDR1 is SQVTM and CDR2 is ANQGSEA. The CDR3 length is 15 residues. With V trimmed by 6 bases and J by 4 bases, 9 bases remained unmatched. The CDR3 sequence: CSVVSGRAVADTQYF. In DNA form, the CDR3 reads TGCAGCGTGGTTAGCGGGAGGGCCGTGGCAGATACGCAGTATTTT.

This clonotype was picked up many times. The V call is TRBV6-2 or TRBV6-3, the J call TRBJ2-1; D is perhaps TRBD2 (6 bases). CDR1 and CDR2 from the germline V gene are MNHEY and SVGEGT. V was clipped by 2 bases and J by 9 bases, with 11 bases between them. This CDR3 is 13 amino acids long. CDR3 in amino acids: CASSYPTGGEQFF. CDR3 sequence (DNA): TGTGCCAGCAGTTACCCGACCGGGGGTGAGCAGTTCTTC.

This clonotype was observed at least ten times. The rearrangement joins TRBV12-3 or TRBV12-4 to TRBJ2-2, with a weak D call TRBD1 (5 bases). V was pared by 2 bases and J by 6 bases, with 10 bases between. The CDR3 has 14 residues. CDR3 in DNA: TGTGCCAGCAGTTTAAGGGGTTCGGCCGGGGAGCTGTTTTTT. Protein: CASSLRGSAGELFF.

This clonotype was found many times. V and J are TRBV18 and TRBJ1-1; 7 bases match TRBD1. This CDR3 has 14 residues. In germline, CDR1 is KGHSH, CDR2 LQKENI. V lost 2 bases and J lost 8; bases outside the gene matches: 8. CDR3: CASSPMRGPMEAFF. The CDR3 DNA follows: TGTGCCAGCTCACCAATGAGGGGGCCTATGGAAGCTTTCTTT.

This clonotype was observed a handful of times. At one of its ends the junction is not consistent with the germline gene, which may arise from a read error. The chain has TRBV20-1 and TRBJ2-1; 10 bases line up with TRBD2. The CDR3 contains 12 residues. The germline gives CDR1 DFQATT, CDR2 SNEGSKA (reference sequence). In DNA, the CDR3 is TGCAGTGCTCCGTCGCAGCGGGAGGGCCAGGTCTTC. Translating it yields CSAPSQREGQVF.

This clonotype has just a few counts. The chain employs TRBV24-1 and TRBJ2-1; D may be TRBD2 (5 bases). The CDR3 extends over 14 amino acids. Trimming left V 4 bases short and J 3 bases short, with 9 bases between. Germline V gene lookup returns CDR1 KGHDR and CDR2 SFDVKD. The CDR3 is CATSDPSNYNEQFF. The CDR3 DNA follows: TGTGCCACCAGTGACCCTAGCAACTACAATGAGCAGTTCTTC.

This clonotype was observed a handful of times. The chain uses TRBV4-2 and TRBJ2-2; D is uncertain. Trimming pared 4 bases from V and 0 bases from J, leaving 6 bases between. The germline V gene has CDR1 LGHNA and CDR2 YNFKEQ. The CDR3 has 14 amino acids. CDR3 residues: CASSRETNTGELFF. CDR3 nucleotides: TGTGCCAGCAGCCGGGAAACGAACACCGGGGAGCTGTTTTTT.

This clonotype was seen at least ten times. The chain has TRBV2 and TRBJ2-3; 13 positions match TRBD2. CDR3 length: 15 amino acids. With V trimmed by 6 bases and J by 0 bases, 0 bases remained unmatched. The V gene's germline CDR1 is SNHLY and CDR2 FYNNEI. In DNA form, the CDR3 reads TGTGCCAGCAGGACTAGCGGGAGGAGCACAGATACGCAGTATTTT. As protein: CASRTSGRSTDTQYF.

The table lists this clonotype with many counts. The chain joins TRBV29-1 to TRBJ1-1; tentative D call: TRBD1 (6 bases). The ends were cut back, 6 bases at V and 7 bases at J, with 9 bases in the middle. This CDR3 comprises 10 residues. Germline loops: CDR1 SQVTM, CDR2 ANQGSEA. As DNA, the CDR3 is TGCAGCGTGCAGGGGCTTGAAGCTTTCTTT. Amino acids: CSVQGLEAFF.

This clonotype showed up many times. This chain uses TRBV7-2 with TRBJ2-1; tentative D call: TRBD2 (6 bases). The CDR3 runs 15 residues. Germline assignment: CDR1 SGHTA and CDR2 FQGNSA. V lost 3 bases and J 7 bases, leaving 16 bases between the germline ends. CDR3 protein: CASSFQRVSRNEQFF. The DNA for the CDR3 is TGTGCCAGCAGCTTCCAGCGGGTGAGTCGGAATGAGCAGTTCTTC.

This clonotype showed up many times. The chain links TRBV9 to TRBJ2-1, with 8 bases lining up with TRBD2. J lost 10 bases, V lost 2 bases, and 11 bases had no gene match. This CDR3 is built from 15 residues. Per germline, CDR1 SGDLS and CDR2 YYNGEE. The CDR3 nucleotides read TGTGCCAGCAGCGTCTTAGCGGGGAGTACAATGGAGCAGTTCTTC. Translating gives CASSVLAGSTMEQFF.

The rearrangement joins TRBV2 to TRBJ2-1; D may be TRBD2 (5 bases). Germline V gene sequence: CDR1 SNHLY, CDR2 FYNNEI. Trimming left V 10 bases short and J 2 bases short, with 15 bases between. The CDR3 is made up of 14 amino acids. The CDR3 protein is CATSGIGTYNEQFF. The DNA for the CDR3 is TGTGCCACCTCGGGGATTGGCACCTACAATGAGCAGTTCTTC.

This chain uses TRBV7-8 with TRBJ2-7; 9 bases map to TRBD1. V lost 2 bases to trimming and J lost 4 bases; unmatched junction nucleotides: 6. Germline values: CDR1 SGHVS, CDR2 FQNEAQ. The CDR3 extends over 15 amino acids. CDR3 coding DNA: TGTGCCAGCAGCTTACGGGGACAGGGTCGGTACGAGCAGTACTTC. Translated: CASSLRGQGRYEQYF.

The rearrangement uses TRBV6-1 and TRBJ2-7, with D possibly matching TRBD2 (5 bases). Trimming cost V 6 bases and J 0 bases, with 21 bases left between them. This CDR3 is built from 17 residues. Germline values: CDR1 MNHNS, CDR2 SASEGT. The CDR3 protein is CASSSERRLTSSYEQYF. CDR3 nucleotide sequence: TGTGCCAGCAGCTCGGAGCGCAGACTAACCTCCTCCTACGAGCAGTACTTC.

The chain has TRBV28 and TRBJ2-7; a weak D match, TRBD2 (5 bases). CDR1 and CDR2 (germline): MDHEN, SYDVKM. CDR3 size: 13 residues. Trimming stripped 6 bases from V and 2 bases from J, with 11 bases between. The CDR3 reads CASRLPGTYEQYF. The DNA for the CDR3 is TGTGCCAGCAGATTACCGGGAACCTACGAGCAGTACTTC.

The V gene is TRBV20-1, the J gene TRBJ2-1, with TRBD1 matching over 7 bases. Unmatched junction bases numbered 3, after V lost 4 bases and J lost 3 bases. CDR3 size: 13 residues. CDR1 DFQATT and CDR2 SNEGSKA come from the germline V gene (reference sequence). DNA of the CDR3: TGCAGTGCTATGGACAGGTACTACAATGAGCAGTTCTTC. Protein sequence: CSAMDRYYNEQFF.

This clonotype was detected only a few times. V usage is TRBV29-1 and J usage is TRBJ1-2; TRBD1 might be the D (6 bases). CDR3 size: 11 residues. The V end was cut by 1 base, the J end by 12 bases, with 12 bases between. CDR1 and CDR2 (germline): SQVTM, ANQGSEA. Written as DNA, the CDR3 is TGCAGCGTTGAAGTAGGGGGTGTCCACACCTTC. Its protein product is CSVEVGGVHTF.

This clonotype has at least ten counts. V gene TRBV25-1 combines with J gene TRBJ2-4, with a tentative D call TRBD1 (5 bases). Germline V gene lookup returns CDR1 MGHDK and CDR2 SYGVNS. Between the trimmed V and J ends, which lost 11 bases and 3 bases, there was a span of 17 bases. This CDR3 has 14 amino acids. This CDR3 reads CAPARVTGKNIQYF. For the CDR3, the DNA is TGTGCCCCAGCCAGGGTAACGGGCAAAAACATTCAGTACTTC.

The chain joins TRBV5-1 to TRBJ2-5; TRBD2 matches at 10 bases. J lost 3 bases, V lost 4 bases, and 12 bases had no gene match. The CDR3 has 17 residues. CDR1 and CDR2 from the germline V gene are SGHRS and YFSETQ. The CDR3 region is CASSLRTSGRGEETQYF. CDR3 coding DNA: TGCGCCAGCAGCCTGCGGACTAGCGGTCGGGGGGAAGAGACCCAGTACTTC. Based on the CDR3 plus reference TRBV5-1 and TRBJ2-5, the full variable domain is KAGVTQTPRYLIKTRGQQVTLSCSPISGHRSVSWYQQTPGQGLQFLFEYFSETQRNKGNFPGRFSGRQFSNSRSEMNVSTLELGDSALYLCASSLRTSGRGEETQYFGPGTRLLVL.

This clonotype appeared once. This chain joins TRBV5-1 and TRBJ2-7; 12 nucleotides agree with TRBD2. Losses at the gene ends were 0 bases for V and 4 bases for J; bases not matched to a gene: 5. From germline, CDR1 is SGHRS and CDR2 YFSETQ. The CDR3 spans 16 residues. The chain's CDR3 is CASSLGRTSGIYEQYF. DNA of the CDR3: TGCGCCAGCAGCTTGGGGCGGACTAGCGGGATTTACGAGCAGTACTTC.

This rearrangement joins TRBV6-5 to TRBJ2-7, with D unclear. CDR3 length equals 11 residues. The germline V and J ends were trimmed by 8 bases and 5 bases, with 10 bases remaining between them. CDR1 and CDR2 from the germline V gene are MNHEY and SVGAGI. CDR3 amino acids: CASVYLDEQYF. The CDR3 DNA reads as TGTGCCAGCGTCTATCTTGACGAGCAGTACTTC.

The genes are TRBV10-2 and TRBJ2-3; 8 bases are a match to TRBD2. Germline values: CDR1 WSHSY, CDR2 SAAADI. V lost 4 bases and J lost 6; bases outside the gene matches: 3. This CDR3 is built from 13 residues. The DNA of the CDR3 is TGCGCCAGCAGTGGACTAGCGTTCGATACGCAGTATTTT. This gives the protein CASSGLAFDTQYF.

This clonotype appeared a few times. In nucleotides, the CDR3 is TGTGCCACTAGCTTAGGGACTAGCTCCTACAATGAGCAGTTCTTC. Protein: CATSLGTSSYNEQFF. The chain combines TRBV11-3 with TRBJ2-1; TRBD2 aligns across 8 bases. Germline V lookup: CDR1 SGHNT, CDR2 YENEEA. J was trimmed by 0 bases and V by 10 bases; bases with no gene match: 8. This CDR3 contains 15 residues. Full variable domain (rest looked up from reference TRBV11-3 and TRBJ2-1): EAGVVQSPRYKIIEKKQPVAFWCNPISGHNTLYWYLQNLGQGPELLIRYENEEAVDDSQLPKDRFSAERLKGVDSTLKIQPAELGDSAVYLCATSLGTSSYNEQFFGPGTRLTVL.

This clonotype has a count of ten or more. This chain joins TRBV5-8 and TRBJ2-5, with 11 positions matching TRBD1. CDR1 is SGHTS, CDR2 YDEGEE, per germline. This CDR3 comprises 13 residues. The V segment lost 9 bases and the J segment 2 bases; nucleotides outside the gene matches: 3. The CDR3: CATRDRGQETQYF. Here the CDR3 DNA reads TGTGCCACCAGGGACAGGGGGCAAGAGACCCAGTACTTC.

There are a few counts of this clonotype. V gene TRBV12-3 or TRBV12-4 combines with J gene TRBJ1-1, with D perhaps matching TRBD1 (6 bases). This CDR3 contains 14 residues. Trimming took off 5 bases at V and 4 bases at J, with 14 bases between the two ends. CDR3 residues: CASSTGQWLTEAFF. In DNA, the CDR3 is TGTGCCAGCAGTACCGGACAGTGGCTCACTGAAGCTTTCTTT.